This T cell receptor (beta chain) was captured in a study of low-dose radiotherapy and immunotherapy resistance in tumors. Study information: Cohort 2, a group dosed every two weeks at 1 Gy per fraction, received 13 Gy in total over 26 weeks. Patients were treated with intravenous nivolumab at 240 mg every two weeks and were also dosed with ipilimumab at 1 mg/kg every six weeks.

Gene-specific TRAV and TRBV primers were used for first-strand cDNA, covering alpha and beta chains. For amplifying TCRs, the PCR ran for roughly 20 cycles with Phusion, which was used together with a constant-region primer and the adapter on the V primers. With in vitro transcription, the isolated mRNA was amplified. TCRdb independently ran MiXCR on the reads; one entry per CDR3 protein. Of 95,000 to 100,000 distinct CDR3 sequences in the sample, about 20% were seen once. This clonotype showed up many times. Trimming removed 0 bases from V and 4 bases from J, with 9 bases in between. Germline CDR1 and CDR2: SGHDN and FVKESK. The CDR3 consists of 14 residues. The time point was: after trial treatment. Treatment: LDRT plus nivolumab, ipilimumab, low-dose cyclophosphamide and aspirin (RACIN trial).

The TCR sequence derives from a male donor with prostate cancer. The chain is built from TRBV14 and TRBJ1-2; D is ambiguous. Sample: PBMCs, taken after low-dose radiotherapy plus immunotherapy. CDR3: CASSQEGMGYGYTF. The DNA for the CDR3 is TGTGCCAGCAGCCAAGAGGGGATGGGCTATGGCTACACCTTC.